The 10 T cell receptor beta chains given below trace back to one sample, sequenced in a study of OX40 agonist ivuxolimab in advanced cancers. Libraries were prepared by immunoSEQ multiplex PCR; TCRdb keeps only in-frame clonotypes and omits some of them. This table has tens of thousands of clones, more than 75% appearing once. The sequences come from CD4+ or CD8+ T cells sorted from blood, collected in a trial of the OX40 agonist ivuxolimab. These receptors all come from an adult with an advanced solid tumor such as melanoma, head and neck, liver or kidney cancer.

This CDR3 is CASSKGLDSAYEQYF. Written as DNA, the CDR3 is TGTGCCAGCAGTAAGGGTCTGGACAGTGCCTACGAGCAGTACTTC. The V and J genes are TRBV6-5 and TRBJ2-7, with a possible D match to TRBD1 (6 bases). The V end lost 5 bases, the J end lost 2 bases, and 16 bases lay between the germline ends. CDR3 length: 15 residues. CDR1 is MNHEY, CDR2 SVGAGI, per germline.

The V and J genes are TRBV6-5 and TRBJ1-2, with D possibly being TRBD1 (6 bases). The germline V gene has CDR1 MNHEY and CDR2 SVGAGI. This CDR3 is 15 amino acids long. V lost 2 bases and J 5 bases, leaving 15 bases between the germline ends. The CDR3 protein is CASSYGRGRGYGYTF. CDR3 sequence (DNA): TGTGCCAGCAGTTACGGCAGGGGAAGGGGTTATGGCTACACCTTC.

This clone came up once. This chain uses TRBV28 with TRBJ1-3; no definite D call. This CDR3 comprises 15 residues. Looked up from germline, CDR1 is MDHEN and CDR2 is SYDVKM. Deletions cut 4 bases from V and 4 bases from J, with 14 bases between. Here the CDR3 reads CASSSQIRSGNTIYF. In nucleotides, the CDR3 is TGTGCCAGCAGTTCTCAGATCAGGTCAGGAAACACCATATATTTT.

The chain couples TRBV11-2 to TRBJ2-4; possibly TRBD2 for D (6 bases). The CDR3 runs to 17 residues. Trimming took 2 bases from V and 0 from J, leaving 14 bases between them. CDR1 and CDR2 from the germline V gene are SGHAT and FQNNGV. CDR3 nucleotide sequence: TGTGCCAGCAGCTTAAGACGGGGGACTCTAGCCAAAAACATTCAGTACTTC. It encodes CASSLRRGTLAKNIQYF.

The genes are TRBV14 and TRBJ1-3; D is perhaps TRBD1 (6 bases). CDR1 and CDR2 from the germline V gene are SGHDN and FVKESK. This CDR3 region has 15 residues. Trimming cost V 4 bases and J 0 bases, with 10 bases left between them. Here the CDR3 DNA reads TGTGCCAGCAGCCGTACAGGGTACTCTGGAAACACCATATATTTT. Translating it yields CASSRTGYSGNTIYF. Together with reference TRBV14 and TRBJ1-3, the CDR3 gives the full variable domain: EAGVTQFPSHSVIEKGQTVTLRCDPISGHDNLYWYRRVMGKEIKFLLHFVKESKQDESGMPNNRFLAERTGGTYSTLKVQPAELEDSGVYFCASSRTGYSGNTIYFGEGSWLTVV.

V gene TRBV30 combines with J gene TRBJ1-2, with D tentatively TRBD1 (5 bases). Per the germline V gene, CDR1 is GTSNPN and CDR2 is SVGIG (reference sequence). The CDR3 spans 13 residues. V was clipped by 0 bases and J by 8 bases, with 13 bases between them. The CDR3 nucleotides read TGTGCCTGGAGTGTTCAGGCAGGGAGAGGCTACACCTTC. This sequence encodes CAWSVQAGRGYTF.

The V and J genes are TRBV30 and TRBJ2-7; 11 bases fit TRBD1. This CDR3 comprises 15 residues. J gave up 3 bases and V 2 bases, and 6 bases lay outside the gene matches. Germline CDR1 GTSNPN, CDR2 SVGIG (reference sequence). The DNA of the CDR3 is TGTGCCTGGAGTCCGGGACAGGGGGTAATCTACGAGCAGTACTTC. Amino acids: CAWSPGQGVIYEQYF.

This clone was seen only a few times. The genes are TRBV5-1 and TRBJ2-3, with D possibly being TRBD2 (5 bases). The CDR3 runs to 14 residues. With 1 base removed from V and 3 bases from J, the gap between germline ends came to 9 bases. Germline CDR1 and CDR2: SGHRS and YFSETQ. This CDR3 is CASSLQEVTDTQYF. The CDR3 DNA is TGCGCCAGCAGCTTGCAGGAGGTTACAGATACGCAGTATTTT.

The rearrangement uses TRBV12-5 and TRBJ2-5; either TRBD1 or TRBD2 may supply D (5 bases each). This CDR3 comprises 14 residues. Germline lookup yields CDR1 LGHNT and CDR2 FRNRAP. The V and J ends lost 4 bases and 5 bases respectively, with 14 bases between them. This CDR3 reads CASGSPGAGETQYF. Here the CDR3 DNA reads TGTGCTAGTGGTTCCCCCGGGGCTGGGGAGACCCAGTACTTC.

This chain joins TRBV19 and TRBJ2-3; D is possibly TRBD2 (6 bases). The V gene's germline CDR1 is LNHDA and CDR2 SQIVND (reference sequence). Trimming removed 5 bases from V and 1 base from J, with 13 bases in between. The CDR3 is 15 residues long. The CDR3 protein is CASSVGTLGTDTQYF. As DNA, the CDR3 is TGTGCCAGTAGTGTCGGGACTTTAGGCACAGATACGCAGTATTTT. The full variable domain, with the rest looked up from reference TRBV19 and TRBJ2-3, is DGGITQSPKYLFRKEGQNVTLSCEQNLNHDAMYWYRQDPGQGLRLIYYSQIVNDFQKGDIAEGYSVSREKKESFPLTVTSAQKNPTAFYLCASSVGTLGTDTQYFGPGTRLTVL.